A selection of T cell receptor beta chains follows, all from one sample in a study of blood T cell repertoires in COVID-19. The data were produced by immunoSEQ multiplex PCR, yet TCRdb's version contains in-frame clones alone and is incomplete. The table has approximately 70,000 clones, about 90% seen once. Sequenced sample: peripheral blood. Receptors originate from a human donor with active COVID-19. The donor label of this sample is uncertain. Each CDR3 is given with its conserved first and last residue. Each record gives: V gene, CDR3 protein.

TRBV7-8	CASSLGAVEAFF
TRBV5-4	CASSLDGEQPQHF
TRBV5-6	CASSFVAGQVEFFRGYTF
TRBV5-6	CASSDRDTEETQYF
TRBV11-3	CASSLGRQGNEQFF
TRBV19	CASTFIQGNTGELFF
TRBV5-8	CASSLPPGTGERGTQYF
TRBV4-3	CASSQGSGGGYTF
TRBV19	CASWKGDGYEQYF
TRBV6-1	CASSASQGVRTGELFF
TRBV6-1	CASSEMLGTGTYEQYF
TRBV6-2/TRBV6-3	CASSYYTSAEQFF
TRBV11-2	CASSLAPTLNTEAFF